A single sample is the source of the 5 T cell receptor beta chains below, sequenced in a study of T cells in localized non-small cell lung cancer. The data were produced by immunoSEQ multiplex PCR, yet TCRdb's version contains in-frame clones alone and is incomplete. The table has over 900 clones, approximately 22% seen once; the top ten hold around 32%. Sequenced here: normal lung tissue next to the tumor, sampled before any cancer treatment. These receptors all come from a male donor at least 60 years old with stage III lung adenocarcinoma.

CDR3 DNA sequence: TGTGCCAGCAGTCCAGGGGACAGGGAGTACGAGCAGTACTTC. Residues: CASSPGDREYEQYF. The gene calls are TRBV6-8 and TRBJ2-7; 9 bases fit TRBD1. V lost 5 bases, J lost 4 bases, and 6 bases stayed unmatched. There are 14 residues in the CDR3. Per germline, CDR1 MNHGY and CDR2 SAAAGT.

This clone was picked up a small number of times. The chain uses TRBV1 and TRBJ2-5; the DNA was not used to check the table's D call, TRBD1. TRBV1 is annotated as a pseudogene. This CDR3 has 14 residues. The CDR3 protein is CASSQGTIQETQYF. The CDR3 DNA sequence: TGCGCCAGCAGCCAAGGGACAATACAAGAGACCCAGTACTTC.

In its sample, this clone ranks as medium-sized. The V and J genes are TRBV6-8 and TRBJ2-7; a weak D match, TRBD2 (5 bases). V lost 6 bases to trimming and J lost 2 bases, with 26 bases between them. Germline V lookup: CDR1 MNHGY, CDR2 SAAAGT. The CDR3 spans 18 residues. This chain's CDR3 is CASSNAGLKGGSTYEQYF. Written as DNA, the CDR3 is TGTGCCAGCAGCAACGCAGGTCTAAAGGGCGGGTCGACCTACGAGCAGTACTTC.

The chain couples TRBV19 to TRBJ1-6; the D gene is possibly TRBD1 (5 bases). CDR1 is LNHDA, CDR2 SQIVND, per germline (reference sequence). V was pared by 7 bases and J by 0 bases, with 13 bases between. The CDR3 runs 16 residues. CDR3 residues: CASTEDTSSYNSPLHF. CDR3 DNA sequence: TGTGCCAGTACCGAGGACACGAGCTCCTATAATTCACCCCTCCACTTT.

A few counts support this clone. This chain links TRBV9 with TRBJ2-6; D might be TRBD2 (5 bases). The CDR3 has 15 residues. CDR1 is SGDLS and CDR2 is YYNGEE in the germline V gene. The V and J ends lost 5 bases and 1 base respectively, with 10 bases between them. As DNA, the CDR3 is TGTGCCAGCAGTGAAGAGGGATCTGGGGCCAACGTCCTGACTTTC. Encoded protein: CASSEEGSGANVLTF.